The sequence of this T cell receptor (beta chain) was determined in a study of shared T cell receptors in the human thymus. This table comes from immunoSEQ multiplex PCR, and its TCRdb copy is limited to in-frame clones, with some not included. In the table there are over 450,000 clones, around 78% of which are singletons. Germline values: CDR1 MDHEN, CDR2 SYDVKM. The V gene end was trimmed by 1 base and the J gene end by 2 bases; junction bases not matched to a gene: 6. The length of the CDR3 is 16 residues. This clone was seen only a few times. These data are also associated with another study on human thymus T cells. That paper notes: Within thymic and blood repertoires, V and J gene usage appeared to be biased. Related work found strong thymic repertoire overlap between unrelated individuals.

The sequenced material came from thymocytes. This TCR came from a boy under two years old with a congenital heart defect. This chain links TRBV28 with TRBJ2-3, with 7 bases fitting TRBD2. The CDR3 DNA reads as TGTGCCAGCAGTTTATTACCCGGGACTATCACAGATACGCAGTATTTT. Translated: CASSLLPGTITDTQYF.